This T cell receptor (beta chain) comes out of a study of control samples from healthy donors and cancer patients. Clones were sequenced by immunoSEQ multiplex PCR, and TCRdb holds only the in-frame ones, with some missing. There are around 130,000 clones in the sample; 80% to 95% occur only once, and more than 2% lies in the top ten. With V trimmed by 6 bases and J by 8 bases, 5 bases remained unmatched. CDR3 size: 14 residues. Germline CDR1 reads LNHDA; CDR2 reads SQIVND (reference sequence). The clonotype originates from a man aged 18 to 35 in good health. Source material: blood. The gene calls are TRBV19 and TRBJ1-6; 9 bases agree with TRBD1. The CDR3 bases are TGTGCCAGTAGATACAGGGGGCGGGATTCACCCCTCCACTTT. Amino acids: CASRYRGRDSPLHF.